Below are 17 T cell receptor beta chains sequenced from a single sample in a study of blood T cell repertoires in COVID-19. Produced via immunoSEQ multiplex PCR; TCRdb's table is partial and in-frame only. Counted here are about 300,000 clones, under 90% occurring once; the ten biggest clones make up around 1.9%. Sequenced sample: peripheral blood. The receptors were sampled from a woman aged 25 to 45 with COVID-19, enrolled during active disease.

CDR3 sequence (DNA): TGTGCCAGCAGCCCGCAGGGACAGGGGTTAGCCTACGAGCAGTACTTC. Its protein is CASSPQGQGLAYEQYF. The V gene is TRBV5-6, the J gene TRBJ2-7, with TRBD1 matching over 10 bases. The CDR3 spans 16 residues. V shed 4 bases and J 2 bases; nucleotides not matched to a gene: 9. Germline CDR1 and CDR2: SGHDT and YYEEEE.

The rearrangement uses TRBV10-3 and TRBJ2-3, with D possibly being TRBD1 (6 bases). Trimming left V 6 bases short and J 5 bases short, with 15 bases between. CDR1 is ENHRY, CDR2 SYGVKD, per germline. The CDR3 totals 14 residues. CDR3 DNA: TGTGCCATCAGGAAGACAGGAGGAGAAGATACGCAGTATTTT. Amino acids: CAIRKTGGEDTQYF.

The chain joins TRBV6-5 to TRBJ1-1; TRBD1 agrees at 8 bases. V was pared by 6 bases and J by 5 bases, with 11 bases of the junction left unmatched. The CDR3 spans 15 residues. From germline, CDR1 is MNHEY and CDR2 SVGAGI. CDR3 loop: CASSLAGQGSTEAFF. DNA of the CDR3: TGTGCCAGCAGCCTGGCCGGACAGGGAAGTACTGAAGCTTTCTTT.

The CDR3 coding sequence is TGTGCCAGCAGTGAATCAGGCGGGGTCAATGAGCAGTTCTTC. Protein product: CASSESGGVNEQFF. The V gene is TRBV6-4, the J gene TRBJ2-1; possibly TRBD2 for D (6 bases). The V gene lost 3 bases and the J gene lost 6 bases, with 12 bases spanning the gap. Germline CDR1 reads MRHNA; CDR2 reads SNTAGT. CDR3 size: 14 residues.

This clone appeared a single time. The chain joins TRBV28 to TRBJ1-1; TRBD1 is a possible D gene (6 bases). Deletions cut 3 bases from V and 4 bases from J, with 9 bases between. The CDR3 is made up of 13 amino acids. Germline V gene sequence: CDR1 MDHEN, CDR2 SYDVKM. The CDR3 is CASSFGQLTEAFF. In DNA form, the CDR3 reads TGTGCCAGCAGTTTCGGACAGCTCACTGAAGCTTTCTTT.

The chain carries TRBV3-1 (or the pseudogene TRBV3-2) and TRBJ1-1; D perhaps matches TRBD1 (6 bases). The V gene's germline CDR1 is LGHDT and CDR2 YNNKEL (reference sequence). Deletions cut 4 bases from V and 6 bases from J, with 15 bases between. The CDR3 extends over 14 amino acids. CDR3 coding DNA: TGTGCCAGCAGCCCCTCGGGCAGGGGACCTGAAGCTTTCTTT. Protein: CASSPSGRGPEAFF.

Of note for this clone: Other DNA variants within this sample encode the same CDR3. The V gene is TRBV18, the J gene TRBJ1-1; the D gene is possibly TRBD1 (6 bases). The germline V gene has CDR1 KGHSH and CDR2 LQKENI. The ends were cut back, 4 bases at V and 1 base at J, with 7 bases in the middle. The CDR3 has 13 amino acids. The CDR3 protein is CASSLTGNTEAFF. Written as DNA, the CDR3 is TGTGCCAGCTCACTGACAGGGAACACTGAAGCTTTCTTT. Supplemented by reference TRBV18 and TRBJ1-1, the full variable domain reads NAGVMQNPRHLVRRRGQEARLRCSPMKGHSHVYWYRQLPEEGLKFMVYLQKENIIDESGMPKERFSAEFPKEGPSILRIQQVVRGDSAAYFCASSLTGNTEAFFGQGTRLTVV.

This rearrangement joins TRBV5-1 to TRBJ1-2, with D hard to call. The germline V gene encodes CDR1 SGHRS and CDR2 YFSETQ. CDR3 size: 12 residues. V was pared by 4 bases and J by 8 bases, with 12 bases between. The CDR3 loop is CASSTGGFGYTF. The CDR3 coding sequence is TGCGCCAGCAGCACGGGAGGGTTCGGCTACACCTTC.

This clone was seen only once. The chain recombines TRBV5-1 with TRBJ2-2; 8 bases are a match to TRBD1. The germline CDR1 and CDR2 sequences are SGHRS and YFSETQ. Unmatched junction bases numbered 5, after V lost 4 bases and J lost 3 bases. CDR3 length equals 15 residues. Written as DNA, the CDR3 is TGCGCCAGCAGCCTTGACAGGGGTGACACCGGGGAGCTGTTTTTT. It is translated as CASSLDRGDTGELFF. The full variable domain, its missing parts supplied by reference TRBV5-1 and TRBJ2-2, is KAGVTQTPRYLIKTRGQQVTLSCSPISGHRSVSWYQQTPGQGLQFLFEYFSETQRNKGNFPGRFSGRQFSNSRSEMNVSTLELGDSALYLCASSLDRGDTGELFFGEGSRLTVL.

This chain connects TRBV19 to TRBJ1-2; TRBD1 aligns across 11 bases. The ends lost 7 bases at V and 5 bases at J; junction bases unmatched: 9. The CDR3 has 15 residues. CDR1 and CDR2 (germline): LNHDA, SQIVND (reference sequence). For the CDR3, the DNA is TGTGCCAGTAAGGAGGGTCGGGACAGGGGGTATGGCTACACCTTC. Translation: CASKEGRDRGYGYTF.

This sequence joins TRBV3-1 (or the pseudogene TRBV3-2) and TRBJ2-3; 15 positions agree with TRBD2. The CDR3 contains 16 residues. The ends lost 3 bases at V and 7 bases at J; junction bases unmatched: 5. The germline V gene encodes CDR1 LGHDT and CDR2 YNNKEL (reference sequence). The CDR3 DNA follows: TGTGCCAGCAGCCAGGGACTAGCGGGGGGCGGGAATACGCAGTATTTT. This encodes CASSQGLAGGGNTQYF.

This chain connects TRBV18 to TRBJ2-3; 8 nucleotides agree with TRBD1. Germline CDR1 and CDR2: KGHSH and LQKENI. V lost 2 bases, J lost 3 bases, and 4 bases stayed unmatched. The CDR3 extends over 15 amino acids. The CDR3 reads CASSPGQGGTDTQYF. CDR3 in DNA: TGTGCCAGCTCACCAGGACAGGGAGGAACAGATACGCAGTATTTT.

This chain connects TRBV29-1 to TRBJ1-1, with 8 nucleotides matching TRBD1. The germline V gene has CDR1 SQVTM and CDR2 ANQGSEA. The trim removed 7 bases at V and 10 bases at J, leaving 11 bases unmatched. The CDR3 runs to 12 residues. The CDR3 DNA is TGCAGCGGAAACAGGGGGGGCATGGGAGCTTTCTTT. Encoded protein: CSGNRGGMGAFF.

This chain links TRBV20-1 with TRBJ1-5; D is ambiguous. This CDR3 region has 13 residues. V was trimmed by 3 bases and J by 6 bases, leaving 12 bases between them. Germline values: CDR1 DFQATT, CDR2 SNEGSKA (reference sequence). The CDR3 region has the DNA TGCAGTGCTAGTCCGAGGGTTGGTCAGCCCCAGCATTTT. Amino acid sequence: CSASPRVGQPQHF.

V gene TRBV2 combines with J gene TRBJ1-6; D ambiguous. Germline CDR1 and CDR2: SNHLY and FYNNEI. This CDR3 comprises 13 residues. The ends were cut back, 6 bases at V and 5 bases at J, with 8 bases in the middle. CDR3 sequence (DNA): TGTGCCAGCAGGCCCCGCGATAATTCACCCCTCCACTTT. It specifies CASRPRDNSPLHF.

The chain couples TRBV4-1 to TRBJ1-5, with TRBD1 identical over 7 bases. V trimming: 4 bases; J trimming: 2 bases; junction bases outside the gene matches: 8. There are 16 residues in the CDR3. From germline, CDR1 is MGHRA and CDR2 YSYEKL. The CDR3, as DNA: TGCGCCAGCAGCCGGGGGGACAGTATTGGCAATCAGCCCCAGCATTTT. The encoded protein is CASSRGDSIGNQPQHF.

The chain is built from TRBV28 and TRBJ2-5; 8 nucleotides match TRBD2. This CDR3 comprises 15 residues. In germline, CDR1 is MDHEN, CDR2 SYDVKM. V trimming: 7 bases; J trimming: 3 bases; junction bases outside the gene matches: 10. The CDR3 DNA follows: TGTGCCAGCAAGGGGCGGGGGGCCGATAAAGAGACCCAGTACTTC. As protein: CASKGRGADKETQYF.